This T cell receptor beta chain was captured in a study of identical twins. The study's findings and limits: While abundant cord blood beta clonotypes carried fewer insertions, memory repertoires showed no such pattern. Invariant cells of the MAIT and iNKT types might have partly distorted the zero-insertion analyses. There was more out-of-frame TCR alpha sharing in monozygotic twins than models estimated.

Trimming shortened V by 6 bases and J by 0 bases, and 9 bases separated the two germline ends. The germline gives CDR1 WSHSY, CDR2 SAAADI. CDR3 length equals 14 residues. After template switching added a universal primer site, the resulting cDNA carried unique molecular identifiers. TCRdb called the 5' RACE reads again in MiXCR, with one record for every CDR3 protein. This sample has 1.5 million to 2 million distinct CDR3 sequences, with 32% found just once. With regard to this clonotype: Its specificity is unknown.

V gene TRBV10-2 combines with J gene TRBJ1-5, with a possible D match to TRBD1 (5 bases). The sequence came from a newborn girl in good health. The sample was cord blood. In DNA, the CDR3 is TGCGCCAGCAGACAGGTCGCTAGCAATCAGCCCCAGCATTTT. Protein product: CASRQVASNQPQHF.